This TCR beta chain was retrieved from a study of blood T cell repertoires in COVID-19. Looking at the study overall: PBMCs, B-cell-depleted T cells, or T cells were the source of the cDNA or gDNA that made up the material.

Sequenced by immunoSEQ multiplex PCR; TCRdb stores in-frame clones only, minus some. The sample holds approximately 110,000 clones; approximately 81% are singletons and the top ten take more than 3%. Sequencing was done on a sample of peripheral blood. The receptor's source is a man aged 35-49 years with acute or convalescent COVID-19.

The CDR3: CASSLEGTGAETQYF. CDR3 sequence (DNA): TGTGCCAGCAGCTTGGAAGGGACAGGGGCCGAGACCCAGTACTTC. The chain recombines TRBV5-4 with TRBJ2-5; 10 nucleotides line up with TRBD1. Germline V CDR1 and CDR2: SGHNT, YYREEE (reference sequence). CDR3 size: 15 residues. The V and J ends lost 0 bases and 5 bases, in that order; junction bases with no gene match: 4. The variable domain in full, with the rest retrieved from reference TRBV5-4 and TRBJ2-5, is ETGVTQSPTHLIKTRGQQVTLRCSSQSGHNTVSWYQQALGQGPQFIFQYYREEENGRGNFPPRFSGLQFPNYSSELNVNALELDDSALYLCASSLEGTGAETQYFGPGTRLLVL.